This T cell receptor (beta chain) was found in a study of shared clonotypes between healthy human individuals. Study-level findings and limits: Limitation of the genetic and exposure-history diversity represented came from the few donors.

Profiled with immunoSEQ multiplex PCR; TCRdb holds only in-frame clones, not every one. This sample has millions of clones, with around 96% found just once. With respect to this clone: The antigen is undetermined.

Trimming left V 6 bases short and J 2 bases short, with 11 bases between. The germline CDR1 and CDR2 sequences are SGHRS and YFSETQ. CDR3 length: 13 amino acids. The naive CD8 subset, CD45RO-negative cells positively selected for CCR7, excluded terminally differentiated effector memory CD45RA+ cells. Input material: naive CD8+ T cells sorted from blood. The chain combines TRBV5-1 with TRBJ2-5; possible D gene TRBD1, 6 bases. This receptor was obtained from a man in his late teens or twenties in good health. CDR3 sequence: CASKWTEQETQYF. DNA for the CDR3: TGCGCCAGCAAATGGACAGAACAAGAGACCCAGTACTTC.